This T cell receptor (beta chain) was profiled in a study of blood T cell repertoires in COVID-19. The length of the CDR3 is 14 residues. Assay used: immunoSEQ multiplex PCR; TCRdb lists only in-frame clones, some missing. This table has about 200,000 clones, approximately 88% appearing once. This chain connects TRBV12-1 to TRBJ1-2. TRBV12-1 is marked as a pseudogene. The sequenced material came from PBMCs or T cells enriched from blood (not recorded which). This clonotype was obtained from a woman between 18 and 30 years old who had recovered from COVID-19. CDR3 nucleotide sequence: TGTGCCAGCAGCTTTAGTGGTAGGGAGTATGGCTACACCTTC. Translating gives CASSFSGREYGYTF.